The 27 T cell receptor beta chains presented below share a single source sample, sequenced in a study of cytomegalovirus exposure and HLA in healthy donors. Here immunoSEQ multiplex PCR was the method, and the copy in TCRdb shows in-frame clones only, minus some. The table shows under 300,000 clones, with roughly 85% occurring only once. The source material was PBMCs. The receptors here all came from a young woman in good health and CMV-seronegative.

This clone has just one count. This chain uses TRBV1 with TRBJ2-3; the table's TRBD1 call for D was not verified on the DNA. TRBV1 is a known pseudogene. This CDR3 region has 13 residues. The DNA for the CDR3 is TGCACCAGCAGCCGACCAGGGGAGCCCATGGAGTATTTT. Its protein is CTSSRPGEPMEYF.

This clone has just one count. The V gene is TRBV11-2, the J gene TRBJ2-7, with 9 bases that match TRBD1. The CDR3 consists of 14 residues. Germline CDR1 and CDR2: SGHAT and FQNNGV. J lost 6 bases, V lost 5 bases, and 8 bases had no gene match. This CDR3 reads CASSNPGQGPEQYF. Written as DNA, the CDR3 is TGTGCCAGCAGCAACCCGGGACAGGGACCCGAGCAGTACTTC.

The V call is TRBV7-8, the J call TRBJ2-1, with 10 nucleotides matching TRBD2. This CDR3 comprises 17 residues. From germline, CDR1 is SGHVS and CDR2 FQNEAQ. After removal of 7 bases from V and 2 bases from J, the junction contained 11 bases not matched to a gene. CDR3 sequence (DNA): TGTGCCAGCACCAAGGGTTTCGGACTAGCGGCCTACAATGAGCAGTTCTTC. Its protein is CASTKGFGLAAYNEQFF.

This clone was found a few times. The J gene is TRBJ1-5, the V gene TRBV13; 7 bases line up with TRBD1. Looked up from germline, CDR1 is PRHDT and CDR2 is FYEKMQ (reference sequence). This CDR3 spans 15 amino acids. V lost 3 bases to trimming and J lost 7 bases; unmatched junction nucleotides: 9. The CDR3 DNA reads TGTGCCAGCAGCTTCGGCAGGGGGAGTTGGCAGCCCCAGCATTTT. This gives the protein CASSFGRGSWQPQHF.

This clone is a singleton in its sample. The chain uses TRBV13 and TRBJ1-1; TRBD1 matches 7 bases. This CDR3 has 13 residues. The germline V gene encodes CDR1 PRHDT and CDR2 FYEKMQ (reference sequence). V lost 7 bases to trimming and J lost 5 bases; unmatched junction nucleotides: 7. As DNA, the CDR3 is TGTGCCAGCAAACAGACAGGGAAGACTGAAGCTTTCTTT. Residues: CASKQTGKTEAFF.

In the case of this clone: The junction shows a germline mismatch at one end, possibly a read error. The rearrangement uses TRBV19 and TRBJ1-1, with 8 nucleotides matching TRBD1. Germline V lookup: CDR1 LNHDA, CDR2 SQIVND (reference sequence). The CDR3 is 14 residues long. CDR3 sequence (DNA): TGTGCCAGTAGTCTAGACAGGGGGAACACTGAAGCTTTCTTT. Translation gives CASSLDRGNTEAFF.

The chain carries TRBV4-3 and TRBJ1-1; D remains ambiguous. The germline V gene encodes CDR1 LGHNA and CDR2 YSLEER. The V gene lost 0 bases and the J gene lost 10 bases, with 15 bases spanning the gap. CDR3 size: 14 residues. CDR3: CASSQDRAGYGAFF. Here the CDR3 DNA reads TGCGCCAGCAGCCAAGATCGAGCCGGGTACGGAGCTTTCTTT.

This chain connects TRBV6-7 to TRBJ2-5; weak D call: TRBD1 (6 bases). TRBV6-7 is an ORF; its function is uncertain. V lost 2 bases to trimming and J lost 7 bases, with 17 bases between them. The CDR3 runs 15 residues. The CDR3 sequence: CASSYPGTRIGTQYF. The CDR3 DNA follows: TGTGCCAGCAGTTACCCCGGGACAAGAATTGGGACCCAGTACTTC.

This rearrangement joins TRBV10-1 to TRBJ1-1; 7 nucleotides match TRBD1. Trimming removed 3 bases from V and 4 bases from J; junction bases left unmatched: 2. The CDR3 covers 13 residues. The germline CDR1 and CDR2 sequences are WNHNN and SYGVQD (reference sequence). Here the CDR3 reads CASSEQGSTEAFF. In DNA form, the CDR3 reads TGCGCCAGCAGTGAACAGGGGAGCACTGAAGCTTTCTTT.

V is TRBV16 and J is TRBJ1-2; D gene unclear. This CDR3 region has 11 residues. Germline values: CDR1 KGHSY, CDR2 FQNENV. The V end lost 2 bases, the J end lost 12 bases, and 10 bases lay between the germline ends. Written as DNA, the CDR3 is TGTGCCAGCAGCCAAAATCTATACCACACCTTC. Protein sequence: CASSQNLYHTF.

This clone was detected a few times. This sequence joins TRBV7-3 and TRBJ1-2; 8 bases are a match to TRBD1. Germline CDR1 is SGHTA and CDR2 is FQGTGA. CDR3 length equals 15 residues. After removal of 5 bases from V and 4 bases from J, the junction contained 9 bases not matched to a gene. CDR3 residues: CASSVSTGDRYGYTF. The CDR3 nucleotides are TGTGCCAGCAGCGTATCGACAGGGGATCGCTATGGCTACACCTTC. The full variable domain, its missing parts supplied by reference TRBV7-3 and TRBJ1-2, is GAGVSQTPSNKVTEKGKYVELRCDPISGHTALYWYRQSLGQGPEFLIYFQGTGAADDSGLPNDRFFAVRPEGSVSTLKIQRTERGDSAVYLCASSVSTGDRYGYTFGSGTRLTVV.

This sequence joins TRBV6-4 and TRBJ1-2; D uncertain. Deletions cut 5 bases from V and 8 bases from J, with 15 bases between. The V gene's germline CDR1 is MRHNA and CDR2 SNTAGT. CDR3 length: 13 residues. The CDR3 is CASSTGYDSGYTF. The CDR3 DNA sequence: TGTGCCAGCAGTACCGGTTATGATTCCGGCTACACCTTC.

This clone was seen a few times. The V and J genes are TRBV4-1 and TRBJ1-2, with no clear D. The CDR3 runs to 14 residues. Germline V lookup: CDR1 MGHRA, CDR2 YSYEKL. Trimming cost V 7 bases and J 2 bases, with 14 bases left between them. This CDR3 reads CASTPWAQNYGYTF. The DNA for the CDR3 is TGCGCCAGCACCCCGTGGGCCCAGAACTATGGCTACACCTTC.

The chain carries TRBV27 and TRBJ2-3; TRBD2 agrees at 11 bases. The CDR3 length is 14 residues. Germline CDR1 and CDR2: MNHEY and SMNVEV (reference sequence). The trim removed 6 bases at V and 5 bases at J, leaving 4 bases unmatched. CDR3 nucleotides: TGTGCCAGCAGACTAGCGGGAGTAAGAGATACGCAGTATTTT. This codes for CASRLAGVRDTQYF.

The rearrangement links TRBV9 to TRBJ2-7; D ambiguous. V lost 4 bases and J lost 2, with 13 bases in between. CDR1 SGDLS and CDR2 YYNGEE come from the germline V gene. This CDR3 spans 14 amino acids. CDR3 DNA: TGTGCCAGCAGCCCACGACAAGAACCCTACGAGCAGTACTTC. Amino acid sequence: CASSPRQEPYEQYF.

The CDR3 here is CASSLGAGKTDEQYF. CDR3 bases: TGCGCCAGCAGCCTTGGAGCAGGGAAAACGGACGAGCAGTACTTC. V is TRBV5-1 and J is TRBJ2-7; TRBD1 is a possible D gene (5 bases). The germline V and J ends were trimmed by 4 bases and 5 bases, with 19 bases remaining between them. The CDR3 length is 15 residues. Per germline, CDR1 SGHRS and CDR2 YFSETQ.

CDR3 amino acids: CASSQDTTSGHNEQFF. The CDR3 DNA reads as TGTGCCAGCAGCCAAGATACCACTAGCGGGCACAATGAGCAGTTCTTC. The genes are TRBV4-2 and TRBJ2-1; TRBD2 aligns across 9 bases. The CDR3 spans 16 residues. The V gene end was trimmed by 0 bases and the J gene end by 5 bases; junction bases not matched to a gene: 5. The V gene's germline CDR1 is LGHNA and CDR2 YNFKEQ.

This chain links TRBV11-3 with TRBJ2-1, with TRBD1 matching 9 bases. Germline V gives CDR1 SGHNT, CDR2 YENEEA. The CDR3 consists of 16 residues. The J segment lost 5 bases and the V segment lost 5 bases, leaving 10 bases of the junction unmatched. The CDR3 region has the DNA TGTGCCAGCAGCCAAGAGGGGGGACAGGGCAACAATGAGCAGTTCTTC. Translation: CASSQEGGQGNNEQFF. The whole variable domain, remainder taken from reference TRBV11-3 and TRBJ2-1, is EAGVVQSPRYKIIEKKQPVAFWCNPISGHNTLYWYLQNLGQGPELLIRYENEEAVDDSQLPKDRFSAERLKGVDSTLKIQPAELGDSAVYLCASSQEGGQGNNEQFFGPGTRLTVL.

The chain combines TRBV5-1 with TRBJ1-4; D perhaps matches TRBD1 (5 bases). The CDR3 covers 14 residues. The ends were cut back, 4 bases at V and 4 bases at J, with 11 bases in the middle. CDR1 is SGHRS, CDR2 YFSETQ, per germline. In nucleotides, the CDR3 is TGCGCCAGCAGCCCGACGGGGGGTAATGAAAAACTGTTTTTT. Translating it yields CASSPTGGNEKLFF.

This rearrangement joins TRBV4-3 to TRBJ1-2; TRBD1 matches 7 bases. The germline V gene has CDR1 LGHNA and CDR2 YSLEER. Trimming removed 5 bases from V and 4 bases from J; junction bases left unmatched: 10. CDR3 length: 15 amino acids. CDR3: CASSGRGQKGYGYTF. DNA for the CDR3: TGCGCCAGCAGCGGACGGGGACAGAAAGGCTATGGCTACACCTTC.

The V call is TRBV27, the J call TRBJ1-5; D perhaps matches TRBD1 (6 bases). The germline V and J ends were trimmed by 5 bases and 7 bases, with 15 bases remaining between them. The CDR3 covers 14 residues. Germline V lookup: CDR1 MNHEY, CDR2 SMNVEV (reference sequence). As DNA, the CDR3 is TGTGCCAGCAGTAGTAAACAGGGAGGGCAGCCCCAGCATTTT. Its protein product is CASSSKQGGQPQHF.

V and J are TRBV5-4 and TRBJ2-7; TRBD1 matches 8 bases. Per the germline V gene, CDR1 is SGHNT and CDR2 is YYREEE (reference sequence). With 2 bases clipped from V and 7 bases from J, the junction kept 5 bases outside the gene matches. This CDR3 has 13 residues. CDR3 residues: CASSFGQGGEQYF. The CDR3 DNA sequence: TGTGCCAGCAGCTTTGGACAGGGTGGTGAGCAGTACTTC. Full variable domain (missing parts from reference TRBV5-4 and TRBJ2-7): ETGVTQSPTHLIKTRGQQVTLRCSSQSGHNTVSWYQQALGQGPQFIFQYYREEENGRGNFPPRFSGLQFPNYSSELNVNALELDDSALYLCASSFGQGGEQYFGPGTRLTVT.

This clone has only a few counts. The V gene is TRBV27, the J gene TRBJ1-4, with D maybe TRBD1 (5 bases). V lost 7 bases and J lost 8, with 17 bases in between. The germline gives CDR1 MNHEY, CDR2 SMNVEV (reference sequence). This CDR3 contains 14 residues. Here the CDR3 reads CASTRSAGGEKLFF. The CDR3 DNA follows: TGTGCCAGCACCCGGTCAGCGGGGGGGGAAAAACTGTTTTTT.

V and J are TRBV5-1 and TRBJ1-1, with 8 positions matching TRBD1. Germline V gene data show CDR1 as SGHRS and CDR2 as YFSETQ. Trimming took 4 bases from V and 5 from J; bases not matched to a gene: 7. The CDR3 loop spans 14 amino acids. CDR3 bases: TGCGCCAGCAGCCAGGACAGGGTACGAACTGAAGCTTTCTTT. It specifies CASSQDRVRTEAFF.

The chain has TRBV27 and TRBJ1-5; TRBD1 might be the D (6 bases). V lost 5 bases and J lost 6, with 17 bases in between. This CDR3 has 15 amino acids. Germline lookup yields CDR1 MNHEY and CDR2 SMNVEV (reference sequence). The CDR3 DNA reads as TGTGCCAGCAGTCCCTCCTCAGGGGAGGGTCAGCCCCAGCATTTT. Its translation: CASSPSSGEGQPQHF.

The chain joins TRBV7-2 to TRBJ2-5; D is unresolved. V lost 3 bases to trimming and J lost 5 bases, with 4 bases between them. From germline, CDR1 is SGHTA and CDR2 FQGNSA. The CDR3 is 11 amino acids. Here the CDR3 reads CASSFAETQYF. DNA for the CDR3: TGTGCCAGCAGCTTTGCGGAGACCCAGTACTTC.

This chain joins TRBV29-1 and TRBJ2-7; D is unresolved. Germline CDR1 reads SQVTM; CDR2 reads ANQGSEA. This CDR3 region has 13 residues. V lost 0 bases and J lost 2, with 8 bases in between. DNA for the CDR3: TGCAGCGTTGAAGAGGGCAGCCCCTACGAGCAGTACTTC. Encoded protein: CSVEEGSPYEQYF.